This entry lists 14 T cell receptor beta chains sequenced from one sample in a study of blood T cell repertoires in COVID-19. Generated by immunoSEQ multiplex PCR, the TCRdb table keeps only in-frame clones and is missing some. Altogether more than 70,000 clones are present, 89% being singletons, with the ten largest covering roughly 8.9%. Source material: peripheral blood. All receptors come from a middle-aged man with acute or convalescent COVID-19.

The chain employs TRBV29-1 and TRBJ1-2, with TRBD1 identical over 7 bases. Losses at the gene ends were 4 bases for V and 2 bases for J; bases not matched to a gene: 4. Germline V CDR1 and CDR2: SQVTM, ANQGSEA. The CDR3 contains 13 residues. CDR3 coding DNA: TGCAGCGTTGGGGCGGGACAGAACTATGGCTACACCTTC. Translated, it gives CSVGAGQNYGYTF.

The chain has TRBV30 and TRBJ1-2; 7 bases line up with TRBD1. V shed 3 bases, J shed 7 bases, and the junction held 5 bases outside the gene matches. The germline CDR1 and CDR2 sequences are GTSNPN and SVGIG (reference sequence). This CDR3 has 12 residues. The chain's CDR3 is CAWSRDRVGYTF. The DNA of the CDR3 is TGTGCCTGGAGCCGGGACAGAGTTGGCTACACCTTC.

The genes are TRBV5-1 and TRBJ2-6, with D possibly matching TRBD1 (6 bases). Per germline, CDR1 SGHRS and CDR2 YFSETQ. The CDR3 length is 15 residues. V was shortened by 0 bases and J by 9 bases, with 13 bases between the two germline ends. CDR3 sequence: CASSLVAGEVNVLTF. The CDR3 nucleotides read TGCGCCAGCAGCTTGGTGGCAGGGGAAGTCAACGTCCTGACTTTC.

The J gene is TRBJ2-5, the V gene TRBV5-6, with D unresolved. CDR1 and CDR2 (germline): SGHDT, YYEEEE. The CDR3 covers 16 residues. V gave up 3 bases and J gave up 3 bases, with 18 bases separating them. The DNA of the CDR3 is TGTGCCAGCAGCTCTCTGAAGCCTAGTAGAAAAGAGACCCAGTACTTC. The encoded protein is CASSSLKPSRKETQYF. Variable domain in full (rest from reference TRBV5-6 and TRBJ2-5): DAGVTQSPTHLIKTRGQQVTLRCSPKSGHDTVSWYQQALGQGPQFIFQYYEEEERQRGNFPDRFSGHQFPNYSSELNVNALLLGDSALYLCASSSLKPSRKETQYFGPGTRLLVL.

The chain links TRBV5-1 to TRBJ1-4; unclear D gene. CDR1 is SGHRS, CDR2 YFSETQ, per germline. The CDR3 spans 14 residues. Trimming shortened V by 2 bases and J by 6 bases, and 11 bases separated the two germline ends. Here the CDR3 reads CASSFWTRDEKLFF. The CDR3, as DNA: TGCGCCAGCAGCTTCTGGACTAGGGATGAAAAACTGTTTTTT.

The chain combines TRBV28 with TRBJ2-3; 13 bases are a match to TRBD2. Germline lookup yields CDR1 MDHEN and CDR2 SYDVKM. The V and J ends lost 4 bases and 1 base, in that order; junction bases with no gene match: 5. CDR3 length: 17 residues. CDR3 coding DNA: TGTGCCAGCAGTTCCCCCGGGACTAGCGGGGGCACAGATACGCAGTATTTT. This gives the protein CASSSPGTSGGTDTQYF.

Written as DNA, the CDR3 is TGTGCCAGCAGCCGCGGGGTCCTCAATCAGCCCCAGCATTTT. Its protein product is CASSRGVLNQPQHF. The chain couples TRBV7-8 to TRBJ1-5; D unresolved. The V end lost 5 bases, the J end lost 3 bases, and 11 bases lay between the germline ends. This CDR3 has 14 residues. Germline CDR1 SGHVS, CDR2 FQNEAQ. Variable domain in full (rest from reference TRBV7-8 and TRBJ1-5): GAGVSQSPRYKVAKRGQDVALRCDPISGHVSLFWYQQALGQGPEFLTYFQNEAQLDKSGLPSDRFFAERPEGSVSTLKIQRTQQEDSAVYLCASSRGVLNQPQHFGDGTRLSIL.

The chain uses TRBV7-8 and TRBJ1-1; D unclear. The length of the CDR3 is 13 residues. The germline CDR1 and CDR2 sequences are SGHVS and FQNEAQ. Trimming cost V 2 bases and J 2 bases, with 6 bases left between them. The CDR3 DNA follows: TGTGCCAGCAGCTTATACAGAAACACTGAAGCTTTCTTT. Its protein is CASSLYRNTEAFF.

The CDR3 spells CASSLMGQDSGANVLTF. The CDR3 DNA sequence: TGTGCCAGCAGCTTAATGGGACAAGACTCTGGGGCCAACGTCCTGACTTTC. V is TRBV7-3 and J is TRBJ2-6; possibly TRBD1 for D (6 bases). V lost 1 base to trimming and J lost 0 bases, with 10 bases between them. This CDR3 has 17 amino acids. CDR1 is SGHTA, CDR2 FQGTGA, per germline.

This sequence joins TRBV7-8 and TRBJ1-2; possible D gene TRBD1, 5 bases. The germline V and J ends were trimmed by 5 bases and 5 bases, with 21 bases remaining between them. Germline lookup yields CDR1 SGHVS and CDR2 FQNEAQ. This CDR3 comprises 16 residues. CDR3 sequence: CASSRLAGEGTYGYTF. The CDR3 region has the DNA TGTGCCAGCAGCCGTCTGGCGGGGGAGGGGACTTATGGCTACACCTTC.

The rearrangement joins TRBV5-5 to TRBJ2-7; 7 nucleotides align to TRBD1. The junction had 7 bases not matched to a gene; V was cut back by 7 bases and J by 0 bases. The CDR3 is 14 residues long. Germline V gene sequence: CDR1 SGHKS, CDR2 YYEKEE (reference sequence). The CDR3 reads CASPDRSTSYEQYV. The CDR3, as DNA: TGTGCCAGCCCGGACAGGTCAACCTCCTACGAGCAGTACGTC.

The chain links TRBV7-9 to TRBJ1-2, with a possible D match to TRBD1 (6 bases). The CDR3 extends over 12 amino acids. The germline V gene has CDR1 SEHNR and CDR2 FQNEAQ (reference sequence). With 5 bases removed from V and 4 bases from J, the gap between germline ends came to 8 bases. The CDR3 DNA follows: TGTGCCAGCAGCCCACAGGGCTATGGCTACACCTTC. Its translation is CASSPQGYGYTF.

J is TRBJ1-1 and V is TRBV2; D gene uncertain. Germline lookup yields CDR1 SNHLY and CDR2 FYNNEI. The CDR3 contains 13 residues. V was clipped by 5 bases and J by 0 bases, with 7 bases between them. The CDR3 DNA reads TGTGCCAGCAGTCCCTCCCTGAACACTGAAGCTTTCTTT. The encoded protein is CASSPSLNTEAFF.

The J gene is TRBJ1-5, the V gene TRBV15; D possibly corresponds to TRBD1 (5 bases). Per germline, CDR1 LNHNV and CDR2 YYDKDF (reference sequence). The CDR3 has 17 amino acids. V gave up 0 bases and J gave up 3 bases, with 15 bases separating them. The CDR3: CATSRDRGAPNNQPQHF. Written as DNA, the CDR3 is TGTGCCACCAGCAGAGATCGCGGGGCCCCAAACAATCAGCCCCAGCATTTT.